Described below is a single T cell receptor (beta chain) sequence and its context. Its matching antigen is unknown. This sample was taken from a study of human T cells and chemical hapten exposure. General study results and limits: TCRs at high frequency, those above 1 in 1000, did not change with DPC sensitization.

The length of the CDR3 is 15 residues. With 7 bases removed from V and 2 bases from J, the gap between germline ends came to 16 bases. TCRdb analysed the 5' RACE reads with MiXCR anew, one entry per CDR3 protein. The sample lists 80,000 or so distinct CDR3 sequences; less than 20% were seen once. Unfractionated whole blood served as the source for total RNA extraction. The origin of this receptor is a female donor in good health. The chain carries TRBV12-3 or TRBV12-4 and TRBJ2-3, with no clear D. In DNA form, the CDR3 reads TGTGCCAGCAACCTCGACGGCCTCATCACAGATACGCAGTATTTT. It yields the protein CASNLDGLITDTQYF.